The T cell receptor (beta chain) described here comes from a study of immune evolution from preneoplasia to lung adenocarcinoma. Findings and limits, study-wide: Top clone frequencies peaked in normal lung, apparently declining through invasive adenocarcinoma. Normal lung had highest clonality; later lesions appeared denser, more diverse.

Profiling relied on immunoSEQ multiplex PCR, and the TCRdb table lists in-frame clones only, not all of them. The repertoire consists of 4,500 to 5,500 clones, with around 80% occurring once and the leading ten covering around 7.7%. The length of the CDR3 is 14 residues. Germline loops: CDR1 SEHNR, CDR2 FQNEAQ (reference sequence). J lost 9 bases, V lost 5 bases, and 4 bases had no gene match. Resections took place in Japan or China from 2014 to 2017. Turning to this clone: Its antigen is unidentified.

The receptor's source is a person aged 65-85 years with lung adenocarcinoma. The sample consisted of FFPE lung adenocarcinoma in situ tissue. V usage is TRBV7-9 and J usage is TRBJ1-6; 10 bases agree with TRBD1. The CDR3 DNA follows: TGTGCCAGCAGCACCGGGACAGGGGCTTCACCCCTCCACTTT. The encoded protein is CASSTGTGASPLHF.